A selection of T cell receptor beta chains follows, all from one sample in a study of technical replicates of blood from a handful of donors. Using immunoSEQ multiplex PCR, the repertoire was profiled, and TCRdb retains in-frame clones only, with some absent. The table includes over 85,000 clones, roughly 95% detected once. Sample: T cells isolated from PBMCs. The receptors stem from a human donor in good health. The CDR3 runs from the conserved cysteine through the conserved F or W. The D gene is left open where the match is weak. Expanded clones get a size class; other rows say once, few or many, or leave the size out.

V	D	size	J	CDR3	DNA
TRBV7-9	NA	NA	TRBJ2-4	CASSPTLLEDIQYF	TGTGCCAGCAGCCCCACATTACTTGAGGACATTCAGTACTTC
TRBV15	TRBD1	NA	TRBJ2-1	CATSRGNRGDEQFF	TGTGCCACCAGCAGAGGAAACAGGGGCGATGAGCAGTTCTTC
TRBV6-1	NA	few	TRBJ1-5	CASSVYSNQPQHF	TGTGCCAGCAGTGTGTATAGCAATCAGCCCCAGCATTTT
TRBV9	TRBD2	NA	TRBJ2-7	CASSRGSGINSYEQYF	TGTGCCAGCAGCAGGGGCAGCGGGATAAACTCCTACGAGCAGTACTTC
TRBV25-1	NA	NA	TRBJ2-2	CASRQGPGELFF	TGTGCCAGCAGACAGGGACCCGGGGAGCTGTTTTTT
TRBV16	TRBD1	NA	TRBJ1-5	CASSQTRPDRGGGQPQHF	TGTGCCAGCAGCCAAACCCGCCCGGACAGGGGTGGGGGACAGCCCCAGCATTTT
TRBV6-4	NA	NA	TRBJ1-5	CASSDEANQPQHF	TGTGCCAGCAGTGACGAGGCGAATCAGCCCCAGCATTTT
TRBV6-1	NA	NA	TRBJ2-7	CASSGVSYEQYF	TGTGCCAGCAGCGGGGTCTCCTACGAGCAGTACTTC
TRBV5-1	NA	NA	TRBJ2-7	CASSLTGDGPYEQYF	TGCGCCAGCAGCTTAACGGGGGACGGCCCCTACGAGCAGTACTTC
TRBV7-8	NA	NA	TRBJ1-1	CASSLLRPPGTLNTEAFF	TGTGCCAGCAGCTTATTACGTCCTCCCGGGACACTGAACACTGAAGCTTTCTTT